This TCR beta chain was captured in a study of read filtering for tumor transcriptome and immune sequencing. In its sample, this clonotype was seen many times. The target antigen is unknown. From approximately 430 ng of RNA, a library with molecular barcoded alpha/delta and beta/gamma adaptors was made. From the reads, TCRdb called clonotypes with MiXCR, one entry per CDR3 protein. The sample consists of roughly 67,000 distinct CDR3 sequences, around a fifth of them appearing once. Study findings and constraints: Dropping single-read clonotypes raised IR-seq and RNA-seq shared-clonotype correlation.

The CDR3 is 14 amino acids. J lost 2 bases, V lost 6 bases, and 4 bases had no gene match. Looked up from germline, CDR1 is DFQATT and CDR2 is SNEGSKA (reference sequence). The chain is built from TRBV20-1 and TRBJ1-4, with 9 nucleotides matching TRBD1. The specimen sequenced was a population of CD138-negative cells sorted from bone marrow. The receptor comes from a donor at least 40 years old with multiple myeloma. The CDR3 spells CSAEQGATNEKLFF. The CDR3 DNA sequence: TGCAGTGCAGAACAGGGGGCGACTAATGAAAAACTGTTTTTT.